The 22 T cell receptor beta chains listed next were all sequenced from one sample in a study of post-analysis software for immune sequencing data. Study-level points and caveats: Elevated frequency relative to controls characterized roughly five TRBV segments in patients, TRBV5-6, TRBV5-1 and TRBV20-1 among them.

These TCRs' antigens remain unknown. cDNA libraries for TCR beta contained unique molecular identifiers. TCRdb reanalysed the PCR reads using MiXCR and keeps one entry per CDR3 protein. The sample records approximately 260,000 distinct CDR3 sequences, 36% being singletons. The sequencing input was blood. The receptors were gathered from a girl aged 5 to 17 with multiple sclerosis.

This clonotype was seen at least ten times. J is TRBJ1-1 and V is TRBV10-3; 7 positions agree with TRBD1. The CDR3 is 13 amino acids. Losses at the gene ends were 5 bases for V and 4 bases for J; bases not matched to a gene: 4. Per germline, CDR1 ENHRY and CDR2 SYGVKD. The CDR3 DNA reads TGTGCCATCAGTTCAGGGGGACTCACTGAAGCTTTCTTT. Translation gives CAISSGGLTEAFF.

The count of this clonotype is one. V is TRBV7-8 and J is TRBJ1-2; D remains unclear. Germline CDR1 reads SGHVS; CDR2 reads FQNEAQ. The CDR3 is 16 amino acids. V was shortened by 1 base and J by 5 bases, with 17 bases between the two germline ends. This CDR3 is CASSLEKTEKGYGYTF. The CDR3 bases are TGTGCCAGCAGCTTAGAAAAAACCGAGAAGGGATATGGCTACACCTTC.

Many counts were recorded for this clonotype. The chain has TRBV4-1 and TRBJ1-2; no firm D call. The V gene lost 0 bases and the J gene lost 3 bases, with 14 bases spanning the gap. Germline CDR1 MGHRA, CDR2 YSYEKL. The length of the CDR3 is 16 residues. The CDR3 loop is CASSQDASGLDYGYTF. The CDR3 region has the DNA TGCGCCAGCAGCCAAGATGCTTCCGGCCTCGACTATGGCTACACCTTC.

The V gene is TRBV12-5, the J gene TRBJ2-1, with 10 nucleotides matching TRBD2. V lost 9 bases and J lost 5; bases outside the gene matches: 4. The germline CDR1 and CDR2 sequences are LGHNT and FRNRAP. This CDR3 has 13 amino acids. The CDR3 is CASGLAVDNEQFF. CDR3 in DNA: TGTGCTAGCGGACTAGCGGTGGACAATGAGCAGTTCTTC.

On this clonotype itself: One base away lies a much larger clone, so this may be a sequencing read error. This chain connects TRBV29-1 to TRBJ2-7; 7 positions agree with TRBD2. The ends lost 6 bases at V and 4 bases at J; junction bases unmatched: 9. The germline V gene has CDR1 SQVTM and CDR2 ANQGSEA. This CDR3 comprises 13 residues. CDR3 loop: CSVLIAGGYEQYF. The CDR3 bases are TGCAGCGTATTGATAGCCGGGGGGTACGAGCAGTACTTC.

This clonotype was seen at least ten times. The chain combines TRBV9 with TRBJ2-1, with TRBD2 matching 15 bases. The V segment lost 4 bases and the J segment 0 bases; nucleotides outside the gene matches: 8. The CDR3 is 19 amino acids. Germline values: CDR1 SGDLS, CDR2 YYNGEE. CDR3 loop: CASSPRTSGGGSSYNEQFF. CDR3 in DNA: TGTGCCAGCAGCCCCCGGACTAGCGGGGGGGGCAGCTCCTACAATGAGCAGTTCTTC.

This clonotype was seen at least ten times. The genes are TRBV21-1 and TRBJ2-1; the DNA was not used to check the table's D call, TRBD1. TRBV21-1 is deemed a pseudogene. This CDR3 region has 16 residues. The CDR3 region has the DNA TGTGCCAGCAGCAAAAGGCCGGGACAGGGGAGTAATGAGCAGTTCTTC. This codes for CASSKRPGQGSNEQFF.

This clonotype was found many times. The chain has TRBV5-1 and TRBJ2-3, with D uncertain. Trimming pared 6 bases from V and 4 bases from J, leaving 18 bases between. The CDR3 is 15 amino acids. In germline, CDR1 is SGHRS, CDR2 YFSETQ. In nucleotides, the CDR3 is TGCGCCAGCAAGCCACGAACCGAACATTCAGATACGCAGTATTTT. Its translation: CASKPRTEHSDTQYF. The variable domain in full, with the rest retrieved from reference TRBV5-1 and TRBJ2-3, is KAGVTQTPRYLIKTRGQQVTLSCSPISGHRSVSWYQQTPGQGLQFLFEYFSETQRNKGNFPGRFSGRQFSNSRSEMNVSTLELGDSALYLCASKPRTEHSDTQYFGPGTRLTVL.

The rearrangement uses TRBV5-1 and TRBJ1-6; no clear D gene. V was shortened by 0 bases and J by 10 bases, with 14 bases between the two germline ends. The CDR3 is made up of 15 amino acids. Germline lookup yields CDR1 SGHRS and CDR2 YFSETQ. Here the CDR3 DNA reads TGCGCCAGCAGCTTGGCCGGGCAGGCCCGATCACCCCTCCACTTT. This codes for CASSLAGQARSPLHF.

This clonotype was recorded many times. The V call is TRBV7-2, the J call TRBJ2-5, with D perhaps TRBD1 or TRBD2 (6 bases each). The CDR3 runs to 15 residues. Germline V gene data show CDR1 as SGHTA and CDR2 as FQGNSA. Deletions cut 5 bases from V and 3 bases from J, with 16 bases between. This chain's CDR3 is CASSPGHGGKETQYF. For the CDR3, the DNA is TGTGCCAGCAGCCCGGGACACGGGGGTAAAGAGACCCAGTACTTC.

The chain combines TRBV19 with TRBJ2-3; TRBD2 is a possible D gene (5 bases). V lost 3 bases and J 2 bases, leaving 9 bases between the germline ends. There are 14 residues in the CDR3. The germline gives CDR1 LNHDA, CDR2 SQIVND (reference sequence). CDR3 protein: CASSIREYTDTQYF. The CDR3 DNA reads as TGTGCCAGTAGTATTAGGGAGTACACAGATACGCAGTATTTT. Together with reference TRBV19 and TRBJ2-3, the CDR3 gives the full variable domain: DGGITQSPKYLFRKEGQNVTLSCEQNLNHDAMYWYRQDPGQGLRLIYYSQIVNDFQKGDIAEGYSVSREKKESFPLTVTSAQKNPTAFYLCASSIREYTDTQYFGPGTRLTVL.

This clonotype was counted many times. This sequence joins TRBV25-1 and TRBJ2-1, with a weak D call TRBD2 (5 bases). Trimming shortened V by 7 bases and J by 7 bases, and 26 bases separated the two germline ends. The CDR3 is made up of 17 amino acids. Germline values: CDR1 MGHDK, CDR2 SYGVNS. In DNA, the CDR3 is TGTGCCAGCACCCCAGCCCGGAGCGGCCACGACGCGAATGAGCAGTTCTTC. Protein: CASTPARSGHDANEQFF. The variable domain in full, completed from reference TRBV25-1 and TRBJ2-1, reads EADIYQTPRYLVIGTGKKITLECSQTMGHDKMYWYQQDPGMELHLIHYSYGVNSTEKGDLSSESTVSRIRTEHFPLTLESARPSHTSQYLCASTPARSGHDANEQFFGPGTRLTVL.

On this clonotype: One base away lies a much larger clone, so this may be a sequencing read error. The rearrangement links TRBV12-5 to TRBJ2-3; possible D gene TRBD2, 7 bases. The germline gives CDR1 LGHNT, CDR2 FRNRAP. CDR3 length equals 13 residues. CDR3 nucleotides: TGTGCTAGGGGTTGGGAGGGGGAGGATACGCAGTATTTT. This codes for CARGWEGEDTQYF.

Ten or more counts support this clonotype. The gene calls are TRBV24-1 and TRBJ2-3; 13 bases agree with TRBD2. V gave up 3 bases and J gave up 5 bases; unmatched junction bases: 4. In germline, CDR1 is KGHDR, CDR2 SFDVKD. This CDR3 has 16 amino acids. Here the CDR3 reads CATSDPRTSGRDTQYF. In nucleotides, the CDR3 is TGTGCCACCAGTGATCCGCGGACTAGCGGGAGAGATACGCAGTATTTT.

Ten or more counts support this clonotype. The CDR3 sequence is CASSQAGINYGYTF. The CDR3 nucleotides are TGCGCCAGCAGCCAGGCAGGTATTAACTATGGCTACACCTTC. This chain links TRBV4-1 with TRBJ1-2; D unclear. From germline, CDR1 is MGHRA and CDR2 YSYEKL. Trimming pared 3 bases from V and 1 base from J, leaving 9 bases between. CDR3 length: 14 amino acids.

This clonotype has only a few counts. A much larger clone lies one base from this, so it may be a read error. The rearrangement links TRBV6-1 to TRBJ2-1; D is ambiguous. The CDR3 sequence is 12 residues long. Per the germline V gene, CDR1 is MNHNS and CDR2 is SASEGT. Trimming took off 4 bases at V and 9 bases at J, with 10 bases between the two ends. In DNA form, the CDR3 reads TGTGCCAGCAGTGGGGCCGGGCTTGAGCAGTTCTTC. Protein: CASSGAGLEQFF.

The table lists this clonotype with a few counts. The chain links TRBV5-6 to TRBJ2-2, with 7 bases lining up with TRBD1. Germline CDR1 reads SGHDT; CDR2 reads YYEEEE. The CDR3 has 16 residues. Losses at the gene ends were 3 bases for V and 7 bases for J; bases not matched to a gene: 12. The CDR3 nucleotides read TGTGCCAGCAGCTCTATCCGGGACAGTTTATACGGGGAGCTGTTTTTT. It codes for CASSSIRDSLYGELFF. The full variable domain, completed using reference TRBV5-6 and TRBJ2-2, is DAGVTQSPTHLIKTRGQQVTLRCSPKSGHDTVSWYQQALGQGPQFIFQYYEEEERQRGNFPDRFSGHQFPNYSSELNVNALLLGDSALYLCASSSIRDSLYGELFFGEGSRLTVL.

CDR3 sequence reads: CASSPHLGAGVDTQYF. CDR3 sequence (DNA): TGTGCCAGCAGTCCCCATCTAGGAGCGGGAGTGGATACGCAGTATTTT. J is TRBJ2-3 and V is TRBV27; the match to TRBD2 covers 8 bases. V was pared by 5 bases and J by 6 bases, with 13 bases of the junction left unmatched. CDR1 is MNHEY, CDR2 SMNVEV, per germline (reference sequence). This CDR3 region has 16 residues.

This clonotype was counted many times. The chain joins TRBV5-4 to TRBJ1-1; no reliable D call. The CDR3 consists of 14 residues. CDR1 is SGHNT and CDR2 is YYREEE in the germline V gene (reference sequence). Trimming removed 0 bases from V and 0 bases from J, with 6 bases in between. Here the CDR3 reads CASSLAMMNTEAFF. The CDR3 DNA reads TGTGCCAGCAGCTTGGCAATGATGAACACTGAAGCTTTCTTT. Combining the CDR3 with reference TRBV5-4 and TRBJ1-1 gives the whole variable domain ETGVTQSPTHLIKTRGQQVTLRCSSQSGHNTVSWYQQALGQGPQFIFQYYREEENGRGNFPPRFSGLQFPNYSSELNVNALELDDSALYLCASSLAMMNTEAFFGQGTRLTVV.

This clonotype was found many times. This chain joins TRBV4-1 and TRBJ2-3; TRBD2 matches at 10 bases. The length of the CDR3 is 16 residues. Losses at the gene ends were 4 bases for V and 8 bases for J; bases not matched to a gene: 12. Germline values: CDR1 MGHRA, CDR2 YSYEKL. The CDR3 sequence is CASSLREAGGQSTQYF. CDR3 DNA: TGCGCCAGCAGCCTCCGAGAAGCGGGGGGGCAAAGTACGCAGTATTTT.

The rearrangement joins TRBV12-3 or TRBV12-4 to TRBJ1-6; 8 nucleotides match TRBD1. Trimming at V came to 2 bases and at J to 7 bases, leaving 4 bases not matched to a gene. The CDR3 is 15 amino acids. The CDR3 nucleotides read TGTGCCAGCAGTTTATCCAGGGGGCTCAATTCACCCCTCCACTTT. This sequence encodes CASSLSRGLNSPLHF.

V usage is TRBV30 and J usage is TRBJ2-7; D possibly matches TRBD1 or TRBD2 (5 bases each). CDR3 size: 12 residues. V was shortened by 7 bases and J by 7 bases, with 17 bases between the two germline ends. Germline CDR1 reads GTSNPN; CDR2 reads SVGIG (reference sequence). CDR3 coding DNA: TGTGCCTCCTTACTACGGGGCCATGAGCAGTACTTC. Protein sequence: CASLLRGHEQYF.